Each of the 10 T cell receptor beta chains below was sequenced from the same sample in a study of tissue T cells after allogeneic stem cell transplantation. Described time point: mouse harvest day 14 after allogeneic transplant. Tail vein injection delivered 10^7 T-cell-depleted bone marrow cells and 10^6 splenic CD5+ T cells. Profiling relied on immunoSEQ multiplex PCR, and the TCRdb table lists in-frame clones only, not all of them. The table records some 3,500 clones, approximately 45% of them present only once. Sequencing input: gut tissue. All receptors derive from a female BALB/c mouse given C57BL/6 T cells with graft-versus-host disease after an allogeneic hematopoietic cell transplant.

In this sample, this clone turned up a few times. Germline and genes: mouse. The CDR3 end lies 1 residue beyond the end of the read and is filled in from the germline J gene. The chain links TRBV3 to TRBJ2-7; 7 nucleotides match TRBD1. The CDR3 spans 13 residues. Germline V gives CDR1 SNHLY, CDR2 FYNGKV (reference sequence). V lost 5 bases and J lost 3; bases outside the gene matches: 4. CDR3: CASSRGQIYEQYF. CDR3 bases read: TGTGCCAGCAGCCGGGGACAGATCTATGAACAGTAC.

Remarks on this clone: Each gene name is a mouse one. The read terminates 1 residue before the CDR3 end, so the remaining end is supplied by the germline J gene. The J gene is TRBJ2-7, the V gene TRBV4; TRBD2 agrees at 7 bases. Germline CDR1 LGHDT, CDR2 YNNKQL (reference sequence). The V and J ends lost 3 bases and 6 bases, in that order; junction bases with no gene match: 2. The CDR3 consists of 12 residues. This chain's CDR3 is CASSYSGGEQYF. The covered CDR3 bases are TGTGCCAGCAGCTATTCTGGGGGTGAACAGTAC.

This clone has a handful of counts. Here the gene names and germline are mouse. The observed sequence ends 1 residue before the CDR3 terminus, with the missing tail filled in from the germline J gene. This chain joins TRBV14 and TRBJ2-4; D is perhaps TRBD1 (6 bases). CDR1 SGHDT and CDR2 FRDEAV come from the germline V gene. The V end was cut by 2 bases, the J end by 5 bases, with 9 bases between. The CDR3 runs to 13 residues. The CDR3 here is CASSLLDRNTLYF. The DNA read from the CDR3 is TGTGCCAGCAGTTTATTGGACAGAAACACCTTGTAC.

This clone came up a few times. Mouse names are used for the genes. The CDR3 goes on 1 residue after the read ends, and that part is filled in from the germline J gene. The sample contains more than one DNA sequence encoding this CDR3. V is TRBV15 and J is TRBJ2-7; D gene ambiguous. Germline CDR1 SGHND, CDR2 FRSKSL. V was pared by 3 bases and J by 0 bases, with 6 bases between. The CDR3 is 13 amino acids. The part of the CDR3 DNA that was read is TGTGCCAGCAGTTTCGGGAGCTCCTATGAACAGTAC. It encodes CASSFGSSYEQY. The whole CDR3 sequence reads CASSFGSSYEQYF.

With respect to this clone: Germline and genes: mouse. From the germline J gene comes the end of the CDR3, since the read stops 1 residue before it. V and J are TRBV26 and TRBJ2-4; D is unresolved. Per the germline V gene, CDR1 is KGHPV and CDR2 is FQNQEV (reference sequence). The CDR3 has 13 amino acids. Trimming stripped 4 bases from V and 0 bases from J, with 5 bases between. The CDR3 bases that were read are TGTGCCAGCAGTCCTTCTAGTCAAAACACCTTGTAC. Translation: CASSPSSQNTLY. The full-length CDR3 reads as CASSPSSQNTLYF.

Regarding this clone: Genes and germline come from the mouse. The observed sequence ends 1 residue before the CDR3 terminus, with the missing tail filled in from the germline J gene. This rearrangement joins TRBV26 to TRBJ1-4; D is uncertain. CDR3 length: 12 residues. Trimming left V 8 bases short and J 4 bases short, with 8 bases between. Germline loops: CDR1 KGHPV, CDR2 FQNQEV (reference sequence). CDR3 DNA (partial): TGTGCCAGCCAGAAGGGCAACGAAAGATTATTT. This translates into CASQKGNERLF. The entire CDR3 reads CASQKGNERLFF.

A note on this clone: Genes and germline come from the mouse. The CDR3 DNA, read in part, is TGTGCCTGGAGTCTTAACAGGGAAAACTCCGACTACACC. Translation: CAWSLNRENSDYT. The CDR3 in full is CAWSLNRENSDYTF. The chain couples TRBV31 to TRBJ1-2; TRBD1 is a possible D gene (6 bases). The sequenced fragment ends 1 residue before the CDR3 boundary, so the rest is inferred from the germline J gene. CDR1 is GKSSPN and CDR2 is SITVG in the germline V gene. The CDR3 contains 14 residues. The V end was cut by 0 bases, the J end by 1 base, with 9 bases between.

Details on this clone: Germline and genes here are mouse. The DNA ends 1 residue before the CDR3 does, and the rest of the CDR3 is filled in from the germline J gene. The chain recombines TRBV5 with TRBJ2-7; 10 positions agree with TRBD2. Germline CDR1 and CDR2: LGHNA and YNLKQL (reference sequence). The CDR3 extends over 15 amino acids. V lost 0 bases, J lost 6 bases, and 5 bases stayed unmatched. CDR3 amino acids: CASSQETGGRVEQYF. Partial CDR3 DNA: TGTGCCAGCAGCCAAGAGACTGGGGGGAGGGTTGAACAGTAC.

Concerning this clone: Gene names and germline match the mouse. The read terminates 1 residue ahead of where the CDR3 ends, so the germline J gene completes it. The J gene is TRBJ2-5, the V gene TRBV26; D is perhaps TRBD2 (7 bases). The CDR3 has 15 residues. Germline V lookup: CDR1 KGHPV, CDR2 FQNQEV (reference sequence). V dropped 0 bases and J dropped 6 bases, with 13 bases sitting between them. CDR3 bases read: TGTGCCAGCAGTCTGTCGGGGGGCCTCGGGGACACCCAGTAC. Its protein product is CASSLSGGLGDTQY. The full-length CDR3 reads as CASSLSGGLGDTQYF.

Turning to this clone: Genes here carry mouse names. Read coverage stops 1 residue before the CDR3 terminus; the germline J gene supplies the remainder. This chain joins TRBV15 and TRBJ1-1, with no clear D. V gave up 1 base and J gave up 1 base, with 1 base separating them. Germline CDR1 is SGHND and CDR2 is FRSKSL. CDR3 length equals 12 residues. This chain's CDR3 is CASSLGNTEVFF. The CDR3 DNA, read in part, is TGTGCCAGCAGTTTAGGAAACACAGAAGTCTTC.